This T cell receptor beta chain was captured in a study of cytomegalovirus exposure and HLA in healthy donors. Study-wide results and caveats: Researchers had no immune exposure information except CMV serostatus available.

In the case of this clone: Antigen unknown.

Amplification used 60 Vbeta primers and 13 Jbeta primers. Data came from immunoSEQ multiplex PCR; TCRdb stores just in-frame clones and leaves some out. The sample contains approximately 190,000 clones, about 83% of which appear only once. The V and J ends lost 5 bases and 4 bases respectively, with 9 bases between them. The CDR3 has 12 amino acids. The germline V gene encodes CDR1 SEHNR and CDR2 FQNEAQ (reference sequence). This clonotype was obtained from a man aged 35-49 years in good health and CMV-seropositive. V gene TRBV7-9 combines with J gene TRBJ2-7; D possibly corresponds to TRBD2 (5 bases). What was sequenced was PBMCs. The CDR3 region has the DNA TGTGCCAGCAGCCCGGGATTTTACGAGCAGTACTTC. Protein sequence: CASSPGFYEQYF.